The sequence of this TCR beta chain was determined in a study of early T cells in non-severe SARS-CoV-2 infection. TCRdb re-called the 5' RACE reads through MiXCR, storing one row per CDR3 protein. The table has more than 85,000 distinct CDR3 sequences, roughly 15% seen once. The table lists this clonotype with a few counts. The sample in question was whole blood, obtained at baseline. This receptor was taken from an adult who was a healthcare worker with PCR-confirmed SARS-CoV-2 infection or an uninfected control (not recorded which).

CDR3 nucleotide sequence: TGCGCCAGCAGTGAGTCGGGACCTACCGGGGAGCAGTACTTC. The encoded protein is CASSESGPTGEQYF. The J gene is TRBJ2-7, the V gene TRBV10-1; D assignment may be TRBD1 or TRBD2 (5 bases each). The CDR3 covers 14 residues. Trimming left V 0 bases short and J 7 bases short, with 13 bases between. Germline assignment: CDR1 WNHNN and CDR2 SYGVQD (reference sequence).